This note documents a single TCR beta chain sequence. Its antigen remains unidentified. This entry is derived from a study of cytomegalovirus exposure and HLA in healthy donors. Study-wide results and caveats: What a later analysis showed was that several of the most significant clusters appeared linked to common viral pathogens. CMV serostatus alone was available as immune exposure information. It was likely that a cluster of highly shared sequence variants was a sequencing artifact. A missense variant in DCLRE1C was later tied to TCR beta V- and J-gene trimming.

The PCR ran on 60 Vbeta and 13 Jbeta primers. TCRdb's copy holds only in-frame clones and misses some; the assay was immunoSEQ multiplex PCR. The repertoire holds 100,000 to 150,000 clones, more than 75% seen once, with 4% to 6.5% in the top ten. With V trimmed by 5 bases and J by 4 bases, 8 bases remained unmatched. Germline V gives CDR1 GTSNPN, CDR2 SVGIG (reference sequence). CDR3 size: 16 residues. Material: PBMCs. V and J are TRBV30 and TRBJ2-1; 13 bases map to TRBD2. This TCR was recovered from a woman aged 25 to 39 in good health and CMV-seronegative. The CDR3, as DNA: TGTGCCTGGGACCTGGGACTAGCGGGGTCGTACAATGAGCAGTTCTTC. Residues: CAWDLGLAGSYNEQFF.